This TCR beta chain was sequenced during a study of blood T cells in healthy people across ages. Overall study findings and caveats: Aged donors had fewer naive CD4+ cells and lower diversity than long-lived donors.

The CDR3 loop spans 15 amino acids. The ends lost 8 bases at V and 2 bases at J; junction bases unmatched: 12. The germline CDR1 and CDR2 sequences are MNHEY and SMNVEV (reference sequence). A second PCR, run for about 6 to 11 cycles, used a sample-barcoded 5' primer plus a J-beta primer mix. One entry per CDR3 protein, called by TCRdb with MiXCR from the 5' RACE reads. The sample lists 450,000 to 600,000 distinct CDR3 sequences, 25% to 35% occurring once. With respect to this clonotype: Its antigen is unknown.

This sample also appeared in a second study, on T cells of mothers and their children. Per that paper: Thymic selection molds TCR recombination output in much the same way for related pairs as for unrelated pairs. Unrelated mother-child pairs always had slightly, but never significantly, lower normalized overlap than related pairs.

The J gene is TRBJ2-7, the V gene TRBV27, with 7 bases aligning to TRBD1. This sequence originates from a boy between 2 and 15 years old in good health. Sequencing was performed on blood. The CDR3 region has the DNA TGTGCCAGCGCATGGAAGGCAGGGGGAACCTACGAGCAGTACTTC. Amino acids: CASAWKAGGTYEQYF.